This entry describes one T cell receptor (beta chain). Its antigen remains unidentified. The study reverse transcribed the entire isolated RNA, so it sequenced expressed TCRB transcripts. Sequencing used immunoSEQ multiplex PCR; TCRdb keeps in-frame clones, though not all of them. The sample yields around 280,000 clones, 15% seen once. These data are taken from a study of beta chain features in type 1 diabetes. Study conclusions and caveats: A closer apparent resemblance between naive, central memory and Treg TCRB repertoires was seen in patients than in healthy donors. Across all four CD4+ subsets, people with type 1 diabetes showed modestly shorter TCRB CDR3s.

This clonotype was obtained from a man aged 18 to 29 with type 1 diabetes. Sequenced: naive CD4+ T cells from blood.

The CDR3 loop is CASSVSYQGIIRYEQYF. The CDR3 DNA follows: TGTGCCAGCAGCGTATCCTATCAGGGGATAATACGGTACGAGCAGTACTTC. The chain combines TRBV9 with TRBJ2-7; possibly TRBD1 for D (6 bases). Trimming took 1 base from V and 4 from J, leaving 21 bases between them. This CDR3 is built from 17 residues. CDR1 is SGDLS and CDR2 is YYNGEE in the germline V gene.